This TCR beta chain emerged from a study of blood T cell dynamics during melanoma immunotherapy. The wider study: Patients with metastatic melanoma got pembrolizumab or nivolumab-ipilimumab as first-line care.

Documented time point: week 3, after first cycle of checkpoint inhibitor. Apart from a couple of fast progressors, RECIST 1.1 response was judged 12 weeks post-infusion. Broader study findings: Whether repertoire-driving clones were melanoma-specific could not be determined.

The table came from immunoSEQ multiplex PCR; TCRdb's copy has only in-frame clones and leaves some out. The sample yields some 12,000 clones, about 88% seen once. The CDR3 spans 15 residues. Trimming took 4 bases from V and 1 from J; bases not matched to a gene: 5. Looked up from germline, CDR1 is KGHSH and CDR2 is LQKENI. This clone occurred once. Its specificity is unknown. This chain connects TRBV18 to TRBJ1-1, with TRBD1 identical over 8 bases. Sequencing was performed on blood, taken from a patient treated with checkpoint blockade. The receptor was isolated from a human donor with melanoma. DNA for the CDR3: TGTGCCAGCTCACAAGGACAGGGCCCGAACACTGAAGCTTTCTTT. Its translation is CASSQGQGPNTEAFF.